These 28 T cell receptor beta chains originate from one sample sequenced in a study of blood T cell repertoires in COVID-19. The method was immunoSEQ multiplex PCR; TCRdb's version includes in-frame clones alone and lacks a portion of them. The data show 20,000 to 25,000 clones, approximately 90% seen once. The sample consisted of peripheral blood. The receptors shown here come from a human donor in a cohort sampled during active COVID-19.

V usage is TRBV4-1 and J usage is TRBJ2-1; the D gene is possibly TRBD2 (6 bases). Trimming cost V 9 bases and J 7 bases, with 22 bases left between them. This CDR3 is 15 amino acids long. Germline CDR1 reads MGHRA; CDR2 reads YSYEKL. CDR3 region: CASRRGILALNEQFF. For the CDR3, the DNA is TGCGCCAGTAGGCGAGGGATACTAGCCTTGAATGAGCAGTTCTTC.

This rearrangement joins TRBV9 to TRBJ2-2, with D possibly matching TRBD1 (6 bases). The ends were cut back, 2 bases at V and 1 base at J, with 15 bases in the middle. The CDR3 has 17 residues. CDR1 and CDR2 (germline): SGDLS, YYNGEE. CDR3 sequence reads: CASSVTWGQRNTGELFF. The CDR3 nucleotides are TGTGCCAGCAGCGTTACCTGGGGGCAGAGGAACACCGGGGAGCTGTTTTTT.

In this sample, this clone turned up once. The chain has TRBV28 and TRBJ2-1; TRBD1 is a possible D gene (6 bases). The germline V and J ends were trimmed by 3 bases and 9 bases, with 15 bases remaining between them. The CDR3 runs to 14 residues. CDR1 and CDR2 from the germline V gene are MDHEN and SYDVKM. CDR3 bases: TGTGCCAGCAGTTTCAGGCAGGGGTATAGTGAGCAGTTCTTC. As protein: CASSFRQGYSEQFF.

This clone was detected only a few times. The CDR3 region has the DNA TGTGCCAGCAGTGACCCGAGCGGGGGGCTTAGCACTGAAGCTTTCTTT. Translating it yields CASSDPSGGLSTEAFF. The rearrangement joins TRBV28 to TRBJ1-1, with D possibly matching TRBD1 (6 bases). The length of the CDR3 is 16 residues. Trimming removed 5 bases at V and 4 bases at J, with 20 bases between. The germline gives CDR1 MDHEN, CDR2 SYDVKM.

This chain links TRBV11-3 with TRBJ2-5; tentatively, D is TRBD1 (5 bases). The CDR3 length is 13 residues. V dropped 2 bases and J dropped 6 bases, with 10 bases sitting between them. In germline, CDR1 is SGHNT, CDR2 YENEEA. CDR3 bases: TGTGCCAGCAGCTTACTGGACACCCAGACCCAGTACTTC. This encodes CASSLLDTQTQYF.

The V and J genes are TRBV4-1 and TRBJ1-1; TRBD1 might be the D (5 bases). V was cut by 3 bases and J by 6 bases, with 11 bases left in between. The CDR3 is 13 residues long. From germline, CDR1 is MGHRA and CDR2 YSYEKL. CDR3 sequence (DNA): TGCGCCAGCAGCCACCAGGGTGGTCCTGAAGCTTTCTTT. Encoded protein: CASSHQGGPEAFF.

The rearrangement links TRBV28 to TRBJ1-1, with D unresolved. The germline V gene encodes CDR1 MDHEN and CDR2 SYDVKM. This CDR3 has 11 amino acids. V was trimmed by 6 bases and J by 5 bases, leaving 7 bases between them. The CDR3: CASRRGTEAFF. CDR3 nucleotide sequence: TGTGCCAGCAGACGGGGAACTGAAGCTTTCTTT.

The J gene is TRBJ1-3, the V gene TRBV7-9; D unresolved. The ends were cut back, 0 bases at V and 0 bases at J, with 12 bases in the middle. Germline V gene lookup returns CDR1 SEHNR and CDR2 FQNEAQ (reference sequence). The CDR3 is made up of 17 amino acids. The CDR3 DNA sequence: TGTGCCAGCAGCTTAGCGGCTGAAGTTTACTCTGGAAACACCATATATTTT. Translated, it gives CASSLAAEVYSGNTIYF.

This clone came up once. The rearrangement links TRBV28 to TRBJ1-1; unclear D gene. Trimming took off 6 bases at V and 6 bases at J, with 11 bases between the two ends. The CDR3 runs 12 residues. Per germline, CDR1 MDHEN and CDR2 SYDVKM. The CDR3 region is CASSSGLPEAFF. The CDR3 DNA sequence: TGTGCCAGCAGCTCAGGTTTGCCTGAAGCTTTCTTT.

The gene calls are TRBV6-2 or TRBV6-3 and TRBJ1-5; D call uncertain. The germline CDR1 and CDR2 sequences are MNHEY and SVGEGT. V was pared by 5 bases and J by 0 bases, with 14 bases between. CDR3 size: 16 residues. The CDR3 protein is CASSLGEGGSNQPQHF. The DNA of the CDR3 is TGTGCCAGCAGTCTTGGCGAGGGAGGTAGCAATCAGCCCCAGCATTTT.

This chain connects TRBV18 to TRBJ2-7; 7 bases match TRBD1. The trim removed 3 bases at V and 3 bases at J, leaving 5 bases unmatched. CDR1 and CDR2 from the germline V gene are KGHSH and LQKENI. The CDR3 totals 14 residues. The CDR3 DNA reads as TGTGCCAGCTCACCGCCGGGACAGAACTACGAGCAGTACTTC. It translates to CASSPPGQNYEQYF. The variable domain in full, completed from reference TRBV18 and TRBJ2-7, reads NAGVMQNPRHLVRRRGQEARLRCSPMKGHSHVYWYRQLPEEGLKFMVYLQKENIIDESGMPKERFSAEFPKEGPSILRIQQVVRGDSAAYFCASSPPGQNYEQYFGPGTRLTVT.

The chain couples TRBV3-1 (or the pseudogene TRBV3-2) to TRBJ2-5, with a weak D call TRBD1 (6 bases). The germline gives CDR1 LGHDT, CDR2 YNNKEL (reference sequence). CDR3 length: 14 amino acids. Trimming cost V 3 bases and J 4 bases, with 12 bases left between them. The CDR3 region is CASSHSGEGETQYF. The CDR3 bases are TGTGCCAGCAGCCATTCAGGGGAAGGAGAGACCCAGTACTTC.

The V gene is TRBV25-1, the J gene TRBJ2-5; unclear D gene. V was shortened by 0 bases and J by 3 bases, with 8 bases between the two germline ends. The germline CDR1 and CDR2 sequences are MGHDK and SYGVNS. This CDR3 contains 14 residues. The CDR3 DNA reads TGTGCCAGCAGTGAATACGTAGGAGAAGAGACCCAGTACTTC. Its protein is CASSEYVGEETQYF. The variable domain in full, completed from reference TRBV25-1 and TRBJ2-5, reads EADIYQTPRYLVIGTGKKITLECSQTMGHDKMYWYQQDPGMELHLIHYSYGVNSTEKGDLSSESTVSRIRTEHFPLTLESARPSHTSQYLCASSEYVGEETQYFGPGTRLLVL.

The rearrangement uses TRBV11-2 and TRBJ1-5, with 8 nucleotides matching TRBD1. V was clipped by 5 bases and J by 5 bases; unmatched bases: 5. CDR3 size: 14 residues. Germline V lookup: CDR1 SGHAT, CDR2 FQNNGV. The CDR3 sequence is CASSQDRDDQPQHF. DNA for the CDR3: TGTGCCAGCAGCCAGGACAGGGATGATCAGCCCCAGCATTTT.

CDR3 sequence: CASSPRTGLSGNTIYF. The CDR3 nucleotides read TGTGCCAGCAGCCCAAGGACAGGACTCTCTGGAAACACCATATATTTT. The V and J genes are TRBV7-6 and TRBJ1-3; 7 nucleotides agree with TRBD1. V gave up 5 bases and J gave up 0 bases; unmatched junction bases: 7. The CDR3 contains 16 residues. Germline-derived CDR1 and CDR2 are SGHVS and FNYEAQ.

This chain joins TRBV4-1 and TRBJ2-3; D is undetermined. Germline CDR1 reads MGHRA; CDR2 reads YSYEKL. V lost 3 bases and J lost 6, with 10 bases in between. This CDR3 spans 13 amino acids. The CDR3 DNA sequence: TGCGCCAGCAGCCAGAATAGTTGGGATACGCAGTATTTT. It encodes CASSQNSWDTQYF.

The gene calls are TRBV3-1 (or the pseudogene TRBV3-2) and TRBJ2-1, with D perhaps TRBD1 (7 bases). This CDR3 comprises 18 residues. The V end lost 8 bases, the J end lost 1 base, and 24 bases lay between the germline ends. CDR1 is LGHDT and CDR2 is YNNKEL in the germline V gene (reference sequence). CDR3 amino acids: CASGNRGGRLGSYNEQFF. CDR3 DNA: TGTGCCAGCGGCAACAGGGGAGGTAGGCTCGGATCCTACAATGAGCAGTTCTTC.

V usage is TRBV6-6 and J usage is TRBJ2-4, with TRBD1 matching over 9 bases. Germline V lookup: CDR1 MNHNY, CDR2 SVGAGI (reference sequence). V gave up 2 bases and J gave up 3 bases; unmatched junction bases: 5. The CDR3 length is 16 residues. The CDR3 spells CASSYTGTGSKNIQYF. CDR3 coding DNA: TGTGCCAGCAGTTACACCGGGACAGGGAGCAAAAACATTCAGTACTTC.

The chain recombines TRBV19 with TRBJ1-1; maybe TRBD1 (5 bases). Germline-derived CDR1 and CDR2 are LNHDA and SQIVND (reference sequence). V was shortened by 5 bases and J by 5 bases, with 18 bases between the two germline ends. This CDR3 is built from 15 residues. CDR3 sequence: CASSPRGGTRTEAFF. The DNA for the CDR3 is TGTGCCAGTAGTCCCCGGGGGGGAACGAGGACTGAAGCTTTCTTT.

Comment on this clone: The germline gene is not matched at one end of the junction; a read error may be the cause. CDR3 in amino acids: CASNEGAQGASYEQYF. CDR3 DNA sequence: TGTGCCAGCAATGAAGGGGCGCAGGGGGCGAGCTACGAGCAGTACTTC. The rearrangement links TRBV2 to TRBJ2-7; 8 nucleotides line up with TRBD1. The CDR3 length is 16 residues. The germline CDR1 and CDR2 sequences are SNHLY and FYNNEI.

The CDR3 DNA reads as TGTGCCAGCAGCCAAGGAGGGACAGGGGATGGCGGCTACACCTTC. Amino acids: CASSQGGTGDGGYTF. This sequence joins TRBV4-2 and TRBJ1-2; 10 positions match TRBD1. CDR1 and CDR2 (germline): LGHNA, YNFKEQ. V gave up 1 base and J gave up 8 bases; unmatched junction bases: 7. The CDR3 loop spans 15 amino acids.

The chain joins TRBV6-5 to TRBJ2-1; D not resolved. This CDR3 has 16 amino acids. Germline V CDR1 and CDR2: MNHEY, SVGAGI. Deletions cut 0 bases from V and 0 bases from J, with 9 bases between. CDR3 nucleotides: TGTGCCAGCAGTTACTCTCGGGTTAGCTCCTACAATGAGCAGTTCTTC. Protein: CASSYSRVSSYNEQFF.

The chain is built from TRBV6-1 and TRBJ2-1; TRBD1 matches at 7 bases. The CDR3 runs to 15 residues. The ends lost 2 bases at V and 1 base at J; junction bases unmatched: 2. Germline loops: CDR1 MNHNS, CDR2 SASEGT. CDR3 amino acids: CASSEQGVSYNEQFF. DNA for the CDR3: TGTGCCAGCAGTGAACAGGGGGTTTCCTACAATGAGCAGTTCTTC.

CDR3 coding DNA: TGTGCCAGCAGCCATAGCGGGAGCGGCTACAATGAGCAGTTCTTC. Its protein product is CASSHSGSGYNEQFF. This chain links TRBV3-1 (or the pseudogene TRBV3-2) with TRBJ2-1, with 9 bases lining up with TRBD2. V lost 3 bases, J lost 3 bases, and 3 bases stayed unmatched. The CDR3 is 15 residues long. Germline CDR1 and CDR2: LGHDT and YNNKEL (reference sequence).

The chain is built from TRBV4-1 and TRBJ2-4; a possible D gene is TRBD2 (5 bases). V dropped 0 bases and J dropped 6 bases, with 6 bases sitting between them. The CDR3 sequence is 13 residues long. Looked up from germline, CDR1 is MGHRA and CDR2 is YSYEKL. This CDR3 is CASSQEGRNIQYF. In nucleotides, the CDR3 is TGCGCCAGCAGCCAAGAGGGGAGAAACATTCAGTACTTC.

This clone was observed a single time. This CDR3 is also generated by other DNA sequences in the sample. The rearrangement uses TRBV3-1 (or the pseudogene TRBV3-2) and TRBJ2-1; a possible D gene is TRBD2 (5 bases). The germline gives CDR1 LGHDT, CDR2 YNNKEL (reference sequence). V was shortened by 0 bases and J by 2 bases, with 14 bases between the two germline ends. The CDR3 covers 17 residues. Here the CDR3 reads CASSQDLGSLTYNEQFF. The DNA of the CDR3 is TGTGCCAGCAGCCAAGATTTAGGGAGCTTAACCTACAATGAGCAGTTCTTC.

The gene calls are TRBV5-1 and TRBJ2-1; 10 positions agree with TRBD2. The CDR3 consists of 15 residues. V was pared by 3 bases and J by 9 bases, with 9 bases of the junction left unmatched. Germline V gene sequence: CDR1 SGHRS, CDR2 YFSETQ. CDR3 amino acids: CASSYLAGEDGEQFF. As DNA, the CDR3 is TGCGCCAGCAGCTATCTAGCGGGAGAGGACGGTGAGCAGTTCTTC.

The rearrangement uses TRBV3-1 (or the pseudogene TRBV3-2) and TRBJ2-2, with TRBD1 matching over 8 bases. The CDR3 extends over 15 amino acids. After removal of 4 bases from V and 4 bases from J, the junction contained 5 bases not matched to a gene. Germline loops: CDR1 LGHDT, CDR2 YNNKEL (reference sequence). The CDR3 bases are TGTGCCAGCAGCCCTCTCGACAGGGGCACCGGGGAGCTGTTTTTT. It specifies CASSPLDRGTGELFF.